This T cell receptor (beta chain) originates from a study of T cell responses to AZD1222 COVID-19 vaccine. TCRdb keeps only in-frame clones here, not all; method: immunoSEQ multiplex PCR. The data show 100,000 to 140,000 clones, 90% to 95% seen once. The V gene lost 2 bases and the J gene lost 7 bases, with 12 bases spanning the gap. The CDR3 is 13 residues long. CDR1 and CDR2 from the germline V gene are LNHDA and SQIVND (reference sequence). The sequences come from peripheral blood, collected 28 days after the second AZD1222 dose. The rearrangement links TRBV19 to TRBJ2-7, with D possibly matching TRBD2 (5 bases). The TCR was taken from an adult who received the AZD1222 COVID-19 vaccine. The chain's CDR3 is CASSIRRKGEQYF. CDR3 nucleotides: TGTGCCAGTAGTATAAGGAGGAAAGGGGAGCAGTACTTC.